This T cell receptor (beta chain) was captured by sequencing in a study of spatial heterogeneity in lung cancer. The time point was: sample taken at primary tumor resection. Frozen PBMC, nontumor lung or tumor provided whole RNA, which was sequenced unsorted. V lost 1 base to trimming and J lost 6 bases, with 8 bases between them. Germline V gene data show CDR1 as SGHVS and CDR2 as FQNEAQ. The CDR3 extends over 13 amino acids. A single record per CDR3 protein comes from TCRdb applying MiXCR to the 5' RACE reads. Here the sample spans 4,000 to 4,500 distinct CDR3 sequences, approximately 24% being singletons. Comment on this clonotype: Within a library made for alpha chains, this beta chain is off target, and its count is uninformative.

The chain uses TRBV7-8 and TRBJ2-3, with a tentative D call TRBD2 (5 bases). The clonotype comes from a female donor with early-stage non-small cell lung cancer. Sample: PBMCs, taken at surgery. The CDR3 bases are TGTGCCAGCAGCTTAGAACGCGGGGATACGCAGTATTTT. Residues: CASSLERGDTQYF.